These 7 T cell receptor beta chains share one sample of origin, sequenced in a study of blood T cell repertoires in COVID-19. Assay used: immunoSEQ multiplex PCR; TCRdb lists only in-frame clones, some missing. The sample holds a few hundred thousand clones; about 84% are singletons and the top ten take roughly 1.6%. Sequencing input: peripheral blood. Receptors were obtained from a woman aged 45 to 65 with acute or convalescent COVID-19.

This chain connects TRBV15 to TRBJ2-7; 8 bases agree with TRBD1. Per germline, CDR1 LNHNV and CDR2 YYDKDF (reference sequence). The CDR3 runs to 15 residues. V was pared by 3 bases and J by 3 bases, with 7 bases of the junction left unmatched. The CDR3 protein is CATSREGQGIYEQYF. The CDR3 DNA sequence: TGTGCCACCAGCAGGGAAGGACAGGGTATCTACGAGCAGTACTTC.

The table lists this clone with a count of one. The chain has TRBV5-4 and TRBJ1-4; TRBD1 matches 8 bases. This CDR3 has 15 amino acids. The germline V gene encodes CDR1 SGHNT and CDR2 YYREEE (reference sequence). V lost 3 bases, J lost 0 bases, and 1 base stayed unmatched. The CDR3: CASSWGQATNEKLFF. CDR3 DNA: TGTGCCAGCAGCTGGGGACAGGCAACTAATGAAAAACTGTTTTTT.

This chain connects TRBV4-2 to TRBJ2-3; D is ambiguous. Germline V gene lookup returns CDR1 LGHNA and CDR2 YNFKEQ. The V end was cut by 3 bases, the J end by 0 bases, with 10 bases between. CDR3 length: 15 residues. CDR3: CASSQYSVSTDTQYF. The DNA of the CDR3 is TGTGCCAGCAGCCAGTACTCGGTTAGCACAGATACGCAGTATTTT.

The genes are TRBV7-3 and TRBJ2-7, with 8 bases identical to TRBD1. The CDR3 is 14 amino acids. J gave up 4 bases and V 5 bases, and 7 bases lay outside the gene matches. CDR1 is SGHTA and CDR2 is FQGTGA in the germline V gene. Written as DNA, the CDR3 is TGTGCCAGCAGCCTTACAGGGGGTGGGTACGAGCAGTACTTC. This codes for CASSLTGGGYEQYF.

This sequence joins TRBV7-9 and TRBJ2-1, with 7 bases identical to TRBD2. CDR3 length equals 14 residues. Germline V gene data show CDR1 as SEHNR and CDR2 as FQNEAQ (reference sequence). V was pared by 1 base and J by 4 bases, with 1 base of the junction left unmatched. The CDR3 region has the DNA TGTGCCAGCAGCTTAGTCGGGGGGTACAATGAGCAGTTCTTC. It is translated as CASSLVGGYNEQFF.

Only one count was recorded for this clone. The chain is built from TRBV18 and TRBJ2-1; D ambiguous. There are 18 residues in the CDR3. Trimming cost V 0 bases and J 0 bases, with 15 bases left between them. Germline loops: CDR1 KGHSH, CDR2 LQKENI. The CDR3 region has the DNA TGTGCCAGCTCACCACCGTCAAACCTCGGTAGCTCCTACAATGAGCAGTTCTTC. Its translation is CASSPPSNLGSSYNEQFF.

This clone occurred once. This rearrangement joins TRBV29-1 to TRBJ2-2; TRBD2 matches at 7 bases. CDR1 is SQVTM, CDR2 ANQGSEA, per germline. V dropped 1 base and J dropped 3; count of bases not matched to a gene: 8. There are 16 residues in the CDR3. The chain's CDR3 is CSVEGVWGGHTGELFF. Written as DNA, the CDR3 is TGCAGCGTTGAAGGGGTTTGGGGAGGGCACACCGGGGAGCTGTTTTTT.